This T cell receptor (beta chain) was profiled in a study of blood T cell repertoires in COVID-19 (TCRdb year 2020). General notes on the study: Samples from collaborators originated in the United States, Italy and Spain and spanned both the acute and convalescent phases of COVID-19. The samples were drawn from the first 160 participants of the ongoing ImmuneRACE study and from 950 to 1,500 subjects provided by 6 global collaborators. The prospective study material was composed of cDNA or gDNA derived from T cells, B-cell-depleted T cells, or PBMCs. A de-identified subject ID, COVID-19 status, age in years and sex were almost always included in the sample metadata. Where available, HLA class I and class II types were taken from metadata supplied by the sample provider and were not determined by assay-based typing. Deeply sampled blood TCRbeta repertoires from subjects exposed to, actively infected with, or recovered from COVID-19 were included in the dataset. The repertoires were released in a freely available public database intended as a resource for research on the immune response to SARS-CoV-2. Overall results and qualifications from the work: Clinical and demographic metadata were provided uncurated, with the amount varying by source and participant.

CDR1 and CDR2 (LGHDT, YNNKEL) derive from the germline V gene (reference sequence). Counted from cysteine to phenylalanine, this CDR3 has 14 amino acids. Only the CDR3 DNA stays, 42 bases, in frame from base 1. V and J are trimmed by 4 bases and 2 bases, and the gene matches miss 1 base of the junction. The immunoSEQ Assay, a bias-controlled multiplex PCR, was used to amplify TCRbeta CDR3 regions from genomic DNA. Under the source paper's analysis protocol: The number of nucleated cells in each sample was estimated from the amplification of reference gene primers within the assay. Sequence reads were collapsed and filtered to measure the absolute abundance of every unique TCRbeta CDR3 rearrangement. For each sample, productive Simpson clonality was calculated by taking the square root of Simpson's diversity index across productive rearrangements. Drawn from immuneACCESS, this table holds only the in-frame rearrangements with V and J called that TCRdb kept. Clones are partly lost; checked studies trace under half to an unresolved V gene and leave the rest unexplained. V, J and clone size derive from that table, while D and trimming were established from the DNA sequence. Counted in this sample were roughly 80,000 clones; approximately 90% of them appeared once. The ten most abundant clones make up 4.9% of the sample.

Notes on this clone: Its antigen remains unidentified. No quality values exist for individual bases; no much larger clone is one base distant.

Each collaborating institution followed its own protocols to collect whole blood in K2EDTA tubes. For TCRbeta analysis, collaborator samples were shipped as frozen whole blood, as isolated PBMCs, or as DNA extracted from either sample type. Recombination linked TRBV3-1 (or the pseudogene TRBV3-2) to TRBJ1-3; TRBD1 matches 8 bases in the middle. The sequence was collected from a woman older than 75 with active or convalescent COVID-19. Input material: peripheral blood. The DNA sequence follows: TGTGCCAGCAGCCGACAGGGGACTGGAAACACCATATATTTT. Its protein product is CASSRQGTGNTIYF.